This T cell receptor beta chain is from a study of T cells after posttransplantation cyclophosphamide. TCRdb's copy holds only in-frame clones and misses some; the assay was immunoSEQ multiplex PCR. The repertoire holds around 8,000 clones, with 85% to 90% as singletons. Notes on this clone: No antigen is known for it.

Treatment was busulfan-fludarabine conditioning, a marrow graft, and cyclophosphamide on days +3 and +4. Study results and limitations: Blood and skin or GI T cell repertoires showed limited TRB overlap. Donor-recipient repertoire similarity was low at 1-2 months, rising over year one. TRB clonality was highly associated with recipient CMV seropositivity and reactivation.

The TCR comes from a female patient aged 50 to 60 who received an allogeneic stem cell transplant from a related donor, was CMV-positive, and had no GVHD. Some of these T cells may belong to the graft donor. The specimen was CD4+ T cells sorted from blood, collected 1,300 to 1,500 days after allogeneic stem cell transplant with posttransplant cyclophosphamide.

In nucleotides, the CDR3 is TGCGCCAGCAGTGAGTCGAGACAGAAAGAGACCCAGTACTTC. Protein product: CASSESRQKETQYF. V is TRBV10-1 and J is TRBJ2-5; tentatively, D is TRBD1 (5 bases). V lost 0 bases, J lost 3 bases, and 8 bases lay in between. There are 14 residues in the CDR3. Germline V gives CDR1 WNHNN, CDR2 SYGVQD (reference sequence).